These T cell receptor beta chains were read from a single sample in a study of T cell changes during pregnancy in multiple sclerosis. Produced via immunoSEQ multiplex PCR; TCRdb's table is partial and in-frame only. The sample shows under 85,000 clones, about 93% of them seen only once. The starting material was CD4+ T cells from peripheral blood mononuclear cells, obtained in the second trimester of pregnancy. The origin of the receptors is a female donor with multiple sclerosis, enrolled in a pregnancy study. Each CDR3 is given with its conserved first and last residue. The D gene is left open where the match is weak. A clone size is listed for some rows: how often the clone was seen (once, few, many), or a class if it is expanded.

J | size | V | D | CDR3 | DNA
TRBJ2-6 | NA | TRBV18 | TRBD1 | CASSPNTAGGGSGANVLTF | TGTGCCAGCTCACCTAACACGGCAGGGGGCGGCTCTGGGGCCAACGTCCTGACTTTC
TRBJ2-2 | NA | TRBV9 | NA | CASSRGPANTGELFF | TGTGCCAGCAGCCGGGGTCCCGCGAACACCGGGGAGCTGTTTTTT
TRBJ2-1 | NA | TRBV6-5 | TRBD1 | CASKLDRGPNNEQFF | TGTGCCAGCAAGTTAGACAGGGGGCCCAACAATGAGCAGTTCTTC
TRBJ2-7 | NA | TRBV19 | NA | CASSLRGIYEQYF | TGTGCCAGTAGTCTTCGGGGGATCTACGAGCAGTACTTC
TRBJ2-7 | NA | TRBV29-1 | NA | CSVLAGYEQYF | TGCAGCGTTCTGGCGGGATACGAGCAGTACTTC
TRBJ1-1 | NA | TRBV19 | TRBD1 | CASRTGQGRGRTEAFF | TGTGCCAGTAGAACCGGACAGGGAAGGGGAAGAACTGAAGCTTTCTTT
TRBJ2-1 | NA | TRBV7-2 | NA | CASSLGRAKVYNEQFF | TGTGCCAGCAGCTTAGGGCGGGCGAAAGTCTACAATGAGCAGTTCTTC
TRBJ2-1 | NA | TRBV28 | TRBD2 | CASSKAGGPHDEQFF | TGTGCCAGCAGTAAGGCGGGAGGGCCACACGATGAGCAGTTCTTC
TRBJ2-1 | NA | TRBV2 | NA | CASMKDSDNEQFF | TGTGCCAGCATGAAAGACTCAGACAATGAGCAGTTCTTC
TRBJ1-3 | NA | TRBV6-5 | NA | CASSPDIGWGNTIYF | TGTGCCAGCAGTCCGGACATCGGCTGGGGAAACACCATATATTTT
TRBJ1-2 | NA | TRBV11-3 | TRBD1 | CASSADMTGFRGYTF | TGTGCCAGCAGCGCAGATATGACAGGGTTTCGTGGCTACACCTTC
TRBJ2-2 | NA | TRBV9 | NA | CASSVVGRGSRTGELFF | TGTGCCAGCAGCGTAGTCGGCAGGGGATCTCGCACCGGGGAGCTGTTTTTT
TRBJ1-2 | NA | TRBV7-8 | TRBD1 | CASSLDRGGGIGYGYTF | TGTGCCAGCAGCTTAGATAGAGGAGGGGGCATCGGCTATGGCTACACCTTC
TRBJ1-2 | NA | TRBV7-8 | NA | CASSSGGGFQGYTF | TGTGCCAGCAGCTCGGGCGGGGGGTTCCAGGGCTACACCTTC
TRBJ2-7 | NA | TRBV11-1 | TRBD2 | CASSLRSSGKGEQYF | TGTGCCAGCAGCTTACGGTCCAGCGGGAAAGGCGAGCAGTACTTC
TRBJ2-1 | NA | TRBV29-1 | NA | CSVEGQGEGEQFF | TGCAGCGTTGAAGGGCAGGGTGAAGGTGAGCAGTTCTTC
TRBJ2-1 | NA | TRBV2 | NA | CASTPLTVPKPNEQFF | TGTGCCAGCACCCCGCTGACAGTCCCTAAGCCGAATGAGCAGTTCTTC
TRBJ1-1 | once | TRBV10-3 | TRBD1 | CAISEALDRGRIMNTEAFF | TGTGCCATCAGTGAGGCACTGGACAGGGGAAGGATCATGAACACTGAAGCTTTCTTT
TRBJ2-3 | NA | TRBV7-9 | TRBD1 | CASSLVQGEWPDTQYF | TGTGCCAGCAGCTTAGTACAGGGGGAATGGCCAGATACGCAGTATTTT
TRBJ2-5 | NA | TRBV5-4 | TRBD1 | CASRVGQGVTETQYF | TGTGCCAGCAGAGTGGGACAGGGGGTCACAGAGACCCAGTACTTC
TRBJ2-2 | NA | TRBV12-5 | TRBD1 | CASARGSKGAYNTGELFF | TGTGCTAGTGCCCGGGGCTCTAAGGGGGCGTACAACACCGGGGAGCTGTTTTTT
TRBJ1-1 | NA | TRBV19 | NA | CASSPGYTEAFF | TGTGCCAGTAGTCCAGGGTACACTGAAGCTTTCTTT
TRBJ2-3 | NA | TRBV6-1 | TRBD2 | CASSEVAGKITDTQYF | TGTGCCAGCAGTGAAGTAGCGGGGAAAATCACAGATACGCAGTATTTT
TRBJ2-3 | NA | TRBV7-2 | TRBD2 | CASSLAHLAGGITDTQYF | TGTGCCAGCAGCTTAGCGCACCTAGCGGGGGGGATCACAGATACGCAGTATTTT
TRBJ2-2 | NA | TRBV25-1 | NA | CATDRSGTGELFF | TGTGCCACCGACAGGTCGGGCACCGGGGAGCTGTTTTTT
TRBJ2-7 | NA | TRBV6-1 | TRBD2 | CASSDPSGGRDEQYF | TGTGCCAGCAGTGACCCATCTGGAGGGAGGGACGAGCAGTACTTC
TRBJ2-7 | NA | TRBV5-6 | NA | CASSRTAYEQYF | TGTGCCAGCAGCCGGACAGCTTACGAGCAGTACTTC
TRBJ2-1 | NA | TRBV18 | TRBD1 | CASSGSPGQGANEQFF | TGTGCCAGCTCAGGCTCGCCGGGACAGGGGGCCAATGAGCAGTTCTTC